This TCR beta chain was retrieved from a study of blood T cell repertoires in COVID-19. This study enrolled people aged about 18 to 100 from approximately 25 US geographic areas. Participants were placed into cohorts based on the clinical history they reported. Recovered status in Cohort 3 required two negative PCRs, clearance, or symptom resolution. Using immunoSEQ multiplex PCR, the repertoire was profiled, and TCRdb retains in-frame clones only, with some absent. The top ten clones hold less than 8% of a sample with around 150,000 clones, 88% of them seen once. Germline V CDR1 and CDR2: MDHEN, SYDVKM. V lost 6 bases, J lost 10 bases, and 16 bases lay in between. This CDR3 has 14 amino acids.

The sample comprised PBMCs or T cells enriched from blood (not recorded which). The V call is TRBV28, the J call TRBJ1-6, with a weak D call TRBD1 (5 bases). This TCR was recovered from a woman aged 45-65 years who had recovered from COVID-19. The CDR3 DNA reads TGTGCCAGCAGCTTAGGGGTACCGGGGTCACCCCTCCACTTT. It translates to CASSLGVPGSPLHF.